The rows below give T cell receptor beta chains drawn from one sample of a study of human T cells and chemical hapten exposure. TCRdb used MiXCR to reprocess the RACE reads, holding one entry per CDR3 protein. The sample includes 55,000 to 75,000 distinct CDR3 sequences, roughly 6.6% seen only once; the top ten take around 3.6%. Sequences were obtained from whole blood. The receptor set was obtained from a female donor in good health. Some clones in this sample may be carry-over from other donors' samples. CDR3s include the opening cysteine and the closing phenylalanine or tryptophan. A D gene is named only where the DNA matches it firmly. Some rows mark clone size as missing; the rest say once, few, many or name a class of expanded clone.

v_call: TRBV30
d_call: -
j_call: TRBJ2-3
clone_size: -
cdr3_aa: CAWIRPLDETDTQYF
cdr3_nt: TGTGCCTGGATTAGGCCCCTGGATGAAACAGATACGCAGTATTTT

v_call: TRBV5-5
d_call: TRBD1
j_call: TRBJ2-5
clone_size: many
cdr3_aa: CASSHLTGAIRETQYF
cdr3_nt: TGTGCCAGCAGCCACCTGACAGGGGCGATCCGAGAGACCCAGTACTTC

v_call: TRBV28
d_call: -
j_call: TRBJ2-5
clone_size: -
cdr3_aa: CATRTVQETQYF
cdr3_nt: TGTGCCACCCGGACGGTCCAAGAGACCCAGTACTTC

v_call: TRBV4-2
d_call: -
j_call: TRBJ2-7
clone_size: few
cdr3_aa: CASSQDLAYEQYF
cdr3_nt: TGTGCCAGCAGCCAAGACCTGGCCTACGAGCAGTACTTC

v_call: TRBV25-1
d_call: TRBD1
j_call: TRBJ1-1
clone_size: many
cdr3_aa: CASGQGGTEAFF
cdr3_nt: TGTGCCAGCGGACAGGGGGGCACTGAAGCTTTCTTT

v_call: TRBV3-1
d_call: TRBD2
j_call: TRBJ2-1
clone_size: many
cdr3_aa: CASTPRNSAGGYNEQFF
cdr3_nt: TGTGCCAGCACCCCAAGAAATTCAGCGGGAGGCTACAATGAGCAGTTCTTC

v_call: TRBV12-5
d_call: -
j_call: TRBJ1-6
clone_size: few
cdr3_aa: CASGLGYSPLHF
cdr3_nt: TGTGCTAGTGGTTTGGGATATTCACCCCTCCACTTT

v_call: TRBV7-2
d_call: TRBD2
j_call: TRBJ2-3
clone_size: -
cdr3_aa: CASSFGLAIDTQYF
cdr3_nt: TGTGCCAGCAGCTTCGGACTAGCGATAGATACGCAGTATTTT

v_call: TRBV6-2/TRBV6-3
d_call: TRBD1
j_call: TRBJ1-1
clone_size: few
cdr3_aa: CASSDRGTTEAFF
cdr3_nt: TGTGCCAGCAGTGACAGGGGTACCACTGAAGCTTTCTTT

v_call: TRBV12-3/TRBV12-4
d_call: -
j_call: TRBJ2-1
clone_size: many
cdr3_aa: CASALGHDEQFF
cdr3_nt: TGTGCCAGCGCCTTGGGGCACGATGAGCAGTTCTTC

v_call: TRBV28
d_call: -
j_call: TRBJ2-1
clone_size: few
cdr3_aa: CASSQSRQARWVF
cdr3_nt: TGTGCCAGCAGTCAGAGTCGACAGGCAAGGTGGGTCTTC

v_call: TRBV7-9
d_call: TRBD2
j_call: TRBJ2-7
clone_size: many
cdr3_aa: CASSLSASGTYEQYF
cdr3_nt: TGTGCCAGCAGCTTAAGCGCTAGCGGGACCTACGAGCAGTACTTC

v_call: TRBV20-1
d_call: -
j_call: TRBJ2-5
clone_size: many
cdr3_aa: CSARDQIKIGETQYF
cdr3_nt: TGCAGTGCTAGAGATCAGATAAAGATTGGGGAGACCCAGTACTTC

v_call: TRBV28
d_call: -
j_call: TRBJ1-1
clone_size: -
cdr3_aa: CASIRGSQPAFF
cdr3_nt: TGTGCCAGCATTCGGGGGTCTCAGCCAGCTTTCTTT

v_call: TRBV15
d_call: TRBD2
j_call: TRBJ2-7
clone_size: many
cdr3_aa: CATSRPGLAGSYEQYF
cdr3_nt: TGTGCCACCAGCAGACCAGGACTAGCGGGATCCTACGAGCAGTACTTC

v_call: TRBV20-1
d_call: TRBD1
j_call: TRBJ1-1
clone_size: many
cdr3_aa: CSARATGGIGTEAFF
cdr3_nt: TGCAGTGCTAGAGCGACAGGGGGCATAGGCACTGAAGCTTTCTTT

v_call: TRBV3-1
d_call: -
j_call: TRBJ1-1
clone_size: few
cdr3_aa: CASSHRGEAFF
cdr3_nt: TGTGCCAGCAGCCATAGGGGTGAAGCTTTCTTT

v_call: TRBV6-5
d_call: -
j_call: TRBJ2-2
clone_size: few
cdr3_aa: CASSRGIPGGELFF
cdr3_nt: TGTGCCAGCAGTAGAGGGATTCCTGGCGGGGAGCTGTTTTTT

v_call: TRBV28
d_call: TRBD1
j_call: TRBJ2-7
clone_size: many
cdr3_aa: CASSFATGRYEQYF
cdr3_nt: TGTGCCAGCAGTTTCGCGACAGGGCGGTACGAGCAGTACTTC

v_call: TRBV4-3
d_call: -
j_call: TRBJ2-6
clone_size: many
cdr3_aa: CASRESGANVLTF
cdr3_nt: TGCGCCAGCAGGGAGTCTGGGGCCAACGTCCTGACTTTC

v_call: TRBV20-1
d_call: -
j_call: TRBJ2-7
clone_size: many
cdr3_aa: CSANGYEQYF
cdr3_nt: TGCAGTGCTAATGGGTACGAGCAGTACTTC

v_call: TRBV29-1
d_call: -
j_call: TRBJ2-2
clone_size: many
cdr3_aa: CSARGTNTGELFF
cdr3_nt: TGCAGCGCCCGGGGCACCAACACCGGGGAGCTGTTTTTT

v_call: TRBV6-2/TRBV6-3
d_call: -
j_call: TRBJ2-1
clone_size: many
cdr3_aa: CASSYSNAYGEQFF
cdr3_nt: TGTGCCAGCAGTTACAGTAACGCCTACGGTGAGCAGTTCTTC

v_call: TRBV29-1
d_call: -
j_call: TRBJ2-5
clone_size: many
cdr3_aa: CSVDVVSRSQYF
cdr3_nt: TGCAGCGTTGATGTGGTATCTAGGTCCCAGTACTTC

v_call: TRBV15
d_call: -
j_call: TRBJ2-7
clone_size: -
cdr3_aa: CATSRVFDSGLQFAYEQYF
cdr3_nt: TGTGCCACCAGCAGAGTATTCGATTCAGGCCTCCAGTTTGCCTACGAGCAGTACTTC

v_call: TRBV29-1
d_call: -
j_call: TRBJ2-5
clone_size: many
cdr3_aa: CSVNTGAQETQYF
cdr3_nt: TGCAGCGTTAATACAGGTGCTCAAGAGACCCAGTACTTC

v_call: TRBV4-1
d_call: -
j_call: TRBJ2-3
clone_size: many
cdr3_aa: CASSQDLDGRTDTQYF
cdr3_nt: TGCGCCAGCAGCCAAGATCTGGATGGGAGAACAGATACGCAGTATTTT

v_call: TRBV7-2
d_call: -
j_call: TRBJ2-3
clone_size: many
cdr3_aa: CASSQSAPDTQYF
cdr3_nt: TGTGCCAGCAGCCAATCAGCCCCAGATACGCAGTATTTT

v_call: TRBV7-2
d_call: TRBD2
j_call: TRBJ2-2
clone_size: -
cdr3_aa: CASSLVGGRAAGELFF
cdr3_nt: TGTGCCAGCAGCTTAGTCGGCGGGAGGGCCGCCGGGGAGCTGTTTTTT

v_call: TRBV10-1
d_call: -
j_call: TRBJ2-6
clone_size: few
cdr3_aa: CASSDGANVLTF
cdr3_nt: TGCGCCAGCAGTGATGGGGCCAACGTCCTGACTTTC

v_call: TRBV30
d_call: -
j_call: TRBJ1-1
clone_size: few
cdr3_aa: CAWMAGNTEAFF
cdr3_nt: TGTGCCTGGATGGCCGGGAACACTGAAGCTTTCTTT

v_call: TRBV12-3/TRBV12-4
d_call: -
j_call: TRBJ2-2
clone_size: once
cdr3_aa: CASSFLTSGELFF
cdr3_nt: TGTGCCAGCAGTTTCCTGACATCCGGGGAGCTGTTTTTT

v_call: TRBV3-1
d_call: TRBD1
j_call: TRBJ1-5
clone_size: many
cdr3_aa: CASSLGQINQPQHF
cdr3_nt: TGTGCCAGCAGCCTGGGACAGATCAATCAGCCCCAGCATTTT

v_call: TRBV2
d_call: TRBD2
j_call: TRBJ2-3
clone_size: many
cdr3_aa: CASRRGTSGNKGQYF
cdr3_nt: TGTGCCAGCAGACGGGGGACTAGCGGGAACAAAGGGCAGTATTTT

v_call: TRBV2
d_call: TRBD1
j_call: TRBJ1-5
clone_size: few
cdr3_aa: CASSQGARNQPQHF
cdr3_nt: TGTGCCAGCAGTCAGGGGGCGCGGAATCAGCCCCAGCATTTT

v_call: TRBV28
d_call: -
j_call: TRBJ2-4
clone_size: many
cdr3_aa: CASSLDSGTKNIQYF
cdr3_nt: TGTGCCAGCAGCCTAGACAGTGGAACCAAAAACATTCAGTACTTC

v_call: TRBV9
d_call: -
j_call: TRBJ2-3
clone_size: many
cdr3_aa: CASSTRGAGGIPRTDTQYF
cdr3_nt: TGTGCCAGCAGCACCCGAGGGGCTGGGGGAATTCCCCGTACAGATACGCAGTATTTT

v_call: TRBV12-3/TRBV12-4
d_call: -
j_call: TRBJ2-5
clone_size: -
cdr3_aa: CASTIAVVQTQYF
cdr3_nt: TGTGCCAGCACTATAGCGGTGGTGCAGACCCAGTACTTC

v_call: TRBV7-3
d_call: -
j_call: TRBJ2-5
clone_size: -
cdr3_aa: CASSSGRGSRGTQYF
cdr3_nt: TGTGCCAGCAGCTCAGGGCGGGGTTCGAGAGGGACCCAGTACTTC

v_call: TRBV5-5
d_call: -
j_call: TRBJ1-4
clone_size: -
cdr3_aa: CASSSSVDATNEKLFF
cdr3_nt: TGTGCCAGCAGCTCGAGCGTAGATGCAACTAATGAAAAACTGTTTTTT

v_call: TRBV12-3/TRBV12-4
d_call: -
j_call: TRBJ2-7
clone_size: -
cdr3_aa: CASSHNPSEQYF
cdr3_nt: TGTGCCAGCAGCCACAATCCCAGCGAGCAGTACTTC

v_call: TRBV2
d_call: -
j_call: TRBJ1-1
clone_size: -
cdr3_aa: CASSGYGRHTEAFF
cdr3_nt: TGTGCCAGCAGTGGTTACGGCCGTCACACTGAAGCTTTCTTT

v_call: TRBV28
d_call: -
j_call: TRBJ2-7
clone_size: few
cdr3_aa: CASRSTVYEQYF
cdr3_nt: TGTGCCAGCAGGTCGACAGTCTACGAGCAGTACTTC

v_call: TRBV5-1
d_call: -
j_call: TRBJ2-2
clone_size: -
cdr3_aa: CASTLTVDTGELFF
cdr3_nt: TGCGCCAGCACCTTGACAGTTGACACCGGGGAGCTGTTTTTT

v_call: TRBV18
d_call: -
j_call: TRBJ1-4
clone_size: -
cdr3_aa: CASSPTGGVGEKLFF
cdr3_nt: TGTGCCAGCTCACCAACGGGGGGCGTCGGAGAAAAACTGTTTTTT

v_call: TRBV19
d_call: -
j_call: TRBJ1-1
clone_size: -
cdr3_aa: CASFGGGYTEAFF
cdr3_nt: TGTGCCAGCTTCGGGGGGGGCTACACTGAAGCTTTCTTT

v_call: TRBV6-1
d_call: TRBD1
j_call: TRBJ1-2
clone_size: -
cdr3_aa: CASSEGTGGYGYTF
cdr3_nt: TGTGCCAGCAGTGAAGGGACAGGGGGCTATGGCTACACCTTC

v_call: TRBV27
d_call: -
j_call: TRBJ1-5
clone_size: many
cdr3_aa: CASSLRAPQHF
cdr3_nt: TGTGCCAGCAGTTTAAGGGCACCCCAGCATTTT

v_call: TRBV10-3
d_call: TRBD1
j_call: TRBJ2-5
clone_size: few
cdr3_aa: CATGGQAQETQYF
cdr3_nt: TGTGCCACCGGGGGACAGGCCCAGGAGACCCAGTACTTC

v_call: TRBV12-3/TRBV12-4
d_call: -
j_call: TRBJ2-7
clone_size: many
cdr3_aa: CASTPRIGSYEQYF
cdr3_nt: TGTGCCAGCACCCCTCGGATAGGTTCCTACGAGCAGTACTTC